This T cell receptor beta chain was found in a study of shared clonotypes between healthy human individuals. Sorted-subset replicate PCR reactions were performed with approximately 180 ng DNA, corresponding to tens of thousands of T cell genomes. Assay used: immunoSEQ multiplex PCR; TCRdb lists only in-frame clones, some missing. Of some 680,000 clones listed, around 78% were seen once; the top ten hold more than 1.5%. CDR1 and CDR2 (germline): SQVTM, ANQGSEA. Trimming stripped 4 bases from V and 3 bases from J, with 9 bases between. The CDR3 contains 12 residues. The chain couples TRBV29-1 to TRBJ2-5, with D uncertain. The sequenced material came from memory CD4+ T cells sorted from blood. Subset given: CD45RA-negative fraction. The receptor was isolated from a young woman in good health. CDR3 nucleotide sequence: TGCAGCGTTGCCGAACGGGAAGAGACCCAGTACTTC. Its protein product is CSVAEREETQYF.